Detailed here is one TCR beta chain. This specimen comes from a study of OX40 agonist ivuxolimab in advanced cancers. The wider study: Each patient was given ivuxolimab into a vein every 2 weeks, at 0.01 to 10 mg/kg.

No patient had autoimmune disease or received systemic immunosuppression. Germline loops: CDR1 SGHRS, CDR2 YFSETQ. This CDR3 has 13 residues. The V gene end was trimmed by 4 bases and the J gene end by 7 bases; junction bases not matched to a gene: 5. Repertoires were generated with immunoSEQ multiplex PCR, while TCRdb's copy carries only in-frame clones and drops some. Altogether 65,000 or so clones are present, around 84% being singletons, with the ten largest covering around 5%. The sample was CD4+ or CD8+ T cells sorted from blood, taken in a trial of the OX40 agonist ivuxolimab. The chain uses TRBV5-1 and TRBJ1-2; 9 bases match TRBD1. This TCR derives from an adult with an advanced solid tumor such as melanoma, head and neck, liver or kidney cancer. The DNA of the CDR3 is TGCGCCAGCAGCCTGGGACAGGGTGGTGGCTACACCTTC. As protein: CASSLGQGGGYTF. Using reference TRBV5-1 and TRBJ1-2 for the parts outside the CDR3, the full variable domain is KAGVTQTPRYLIKTRGQQVTLSCSPISGHRSVSWYQQTPGQGLQFLFEYFSETQRNKGNFPGRFSGRQFSNSRSEMNVSTLELGDSALYLCASSLGQGGGYTFGSGTRLTVV.